The rows below give T cell receptor beta chains drawn from one sample of a study of quantifying T cell responses using KT2 cells. Using its own MiXCR run on the UMI-ligation and nested PCR reads, TCRdb lists one record per CDR3 protein. The repertoire holds 40,000 to 50,000 distinct CDR3 sequences, about a sixth seen once, with 43% in the top ten. The source material was PBMCs spiked with cells of the T cell clone KT2. All receptors come from a human donor. CDR3s include the opening cysteine and the closing phenylalanine or tryptophan. Each record gives: clone size, J gene, V gene, D gene, CDR3 DNA, CDR3 protein. A D gene is named only where the DNA matches it firmly. Part of the rows lack a size; the others show once, few, many or a class for expanded clones.

>-|TRBJ2-7|TRBV5-6|-
TGTGCCAGCAGTTCGGTCGGGAGTATTTCCTACGAGCAGTACTTC
CASSSVGSISYEQYF
>few|TRBJ2-1|TRBV5-5|TRBD1
TGTGCCAGCAGCCAAGGGACAGGGGGCGGGTACAATGAGCAGTTCTTC
CASSQGTGGGYNEQFF
>few|TRBJ2-1|TRBV24-1|TRBD1
TGTGCCACCAGTGATTTAACAGGGGATTTACGCAATGAGCAGTTCTTC
CATSDLTGDLRNEQFF
>-|TRBJ2-6|TRBV4-3|TRBD2
TGCGCCAGCAGCCAAGAAACTAGCGGCTCTGGGGCCAACGTCCTGACTTTC
CASSQETSGSGANVLTF
>-|TRBJ2-6|TRBV14|-
TGTGCCAGCAGCCAAGACACCCGGAGGATCCTCTCTGGGGCCAACGTCCTGACTTTC
CASSQDTRRILSGANVLTF
>-|TRBJ1-2|TRBV6-5|-
TGTGCCAGCAGTTACTCCGCAGGGCAAGTTTATGGCTACACCTTC
CASSYSAGQVYGYTF
>-|TRBJ1-1|TRBV7-9|-
TGTGCCAGCAGCTTTTCGGGGGGTAGATCTGAAGCTTTCTTT
CASSFSGGRSEAFF
>-|TRBJ2-5|TRBV7-2|TRBD2
TGTGCCAGCAGCACCCATAGCGGGAGGGGGAAGACCCAGTACTTC
CASSTHSGRGKTQYF
>-|TRBJ1-1|TRBV6-5|-
TGTGCCAGCAGTTACTCGACGGGCAGGGGGAACACTGAAGCTTTCTTT
CASSYSTGRGNTEAFF
>-|TRBJ1-1|TRBV18|-
TGTGCCAGCTCACCAGAAAACAGGGTGAACACTGAAGCTTTCTTT
CASSPENRVNTEAFF
>few|TRBJ2-1|TRBV6-2/TRBV6-3|-
TGTGCCAGCAGTTACTCGAGGCCAAGCTCCTACAATGAGCAGTTCTTC
CASSYSRPSSYNEQFF
>few|TRBJ2-3|TRBV28|-
TGTGCCAGCAGCCCCCTCGATACGCAGTATTTT
CASSPLDTQYF
>once|TRBJ1-3|TRBV20-1|-
TGCAGTGCTAGTTCCGGGCTATTCTCTGGAAACACCATATATTTT
CSASSGLFSGNTIYF
>-|TRBJ2-3|TRBV5-4|-
TGTGCCAGCAGCTATTCCTACTCCACTGGCACAGATACGCAGTATTTT
CASSYSYSTGTDTQYF
>few|TRBJ1-4|TRBV12-3/TRBV12-4|-
TGTGCCAGCCGCTTTGGGGCAACTAATGAAAAACTGTTTTTT
CASRFGATNEKLFF
>many|TRBJ2-7|TRBV6-2/TRBV6-3|-
TGTGCCAGCAGACGCGGACCTCCCTACGAGCAGTACTTC
CASRRGPPYEQYF
>many|TRBJ2-7|TRBV11-3|TRBD2
TGTGCCAGCAGCTCCCTACTAGCGGTCTCCTACGAGCAGTACTTC
CASSSLLAVSYEQYF
>-|TRBJ1-2|TRBV18|-
TGTGCCAGCTCACCGGTACAAACGCCAGCTAACTATGGCTACACCTTC
CASSPVQTPANYGYTF
>many|TRBJ1-2|TRBV20-1|-
TGCAGTGCTAGAGCCGCCGGAGGGAGGAGAAACTATGGCTACACCTTC
CSARAAGGRRNYGYTF
>few|TRBJ2-1|TRBV12-3/TRBV12-4|TRBD2
TGTGCCAGCAGTCTACTAGCGGGAAACAATGAGCAGTTCTTC
CASSLLAGNNEQFF
>few|TRBJ1-2|TRBV5-1|TRBD1
TGCGCCAGCAGCTGGACAGGGGGTGACTATGGCTACACCTTC
CASSWTGGDYGYTF
>few|TRBJ2-7|TRBV20-1|-
TGCAGTGCTAGCACCACCATAACAGGGTTACCCTACGAGCAGTACTTC
CSASTTITGLPYEQYF
>few|TRBJ1-1|TRBV6-5|TRBD1
TGTGCCAGCAGTTACTCGCTACCGGGACAGGGTTTCCCTGAAGCTTTCTTT
CASSYSLPGQGFPEAFF
>-|TRBJ1-4|TRBV6-5|TRBD1
TGTGCCAGCAGTTACTCGAACAGGGGGACTAATGAAAAACTGTTTTTT
CASSYSNRGTNEKLFF
>many|TRBJ2-7|TRBV4-1|-
TGCGCCAGCAGCCTCCGAGTGGGGAATAGTGCCGAGCAGTACTTC
CASSLRVGNSAEQYF
>-|TRBJ2-1|TRBV6-5|-
TGTGCCAGCGGTCCTCTCCGGGGGTCATACAATGAGCAGTTCTTC
CASGPLRGSYNEQFF
>few|TRBJ2-7|TRBV12-3/TRBV12-4|TRBD1
TGTGCCAGCAGCCGGGACAGTCTAAGTGAGCAGTACTTC
CASSRDSLSEQYF
>-|TRBJ2-7|TRBV19|TRBD1
TGTGCCAGTAGTTTAACAGGGGTAATAGAGGAGCAGTACTTC
CASSLTGVIEEQYF
>many|TRBJ2-7|TRBV6-5|-
TGTGCCAGCAGTTACTCTTCCGGCAGACCAACCTACGAGCAGTACTTC
CASSYSSGRPTYEQYF
>-|TRBJ2-1|TRBV20-1|-
TGCAGTGCTAGCAGAGGCTCCTACAATGAGCAGTTCTTC
CSASRGSYNEQFF
>few|TRBJ2-3|TRBV5-1|-
TGCGCCAGCACCCTTGGGGGGAACCCTAGCACAGATACGCAGTATTTT
CASTLGGNPSTDTQYF
>-|TRBJ2-7|TRBV5-5|TRBD1
TGTGCCAGCAGCGAGGGGGCGCGGGCCTACGAGCAGTACTTC
CASSEGARAYEQYF
>many|TRBJ1-2|TRBV20-1|-
TGCAGTGCGAACGGACAGCCTGGCTACACCTTC
CSANGQPGYTF
>few|TRBJ2-7|TRBV5-5|TRBD1
TGTGCCAGCAGCCATCTGAGGGGGCAGGGGAACTACGAGCAGTACTTC
CASSHLRGQGNYEQYF
>-|TRBJ2-1|TRBV12-3/TRBV12-4|TRBD2
TGTGCCAGCAGTTCCCATTTGAGACTAGGATCGGGGAGGGGAGTGCAGTTCTTC
CASSSHLRLGSGRGVQFF
>-|TRBJ2-1|TRBV27|-
TGTGCCAGCAGGAGCACAAAGTACAATGAGCAGTTCTTC
CASRSTKYNEQFF
>few|TRBJ1-2|TRBV15|-
TGTGCCACCAGCAGAGCGGCAGGGGCCTATGGCTACACCTTC
CATSRAAGAYGYTF
>few|TRBJ1-1|TRBV4-1|-
TGCGCCAGCAGCCGCACGAGCGTGGGTGGGGTGAACACTGAAGCTTTCTTT
CASSRTSVGGVNTEAFF
>-|TRBJ2-7|TRBV7-2|TRBD1
TGTGCCAGCAGCTCACAGGGGAGTCACTCCTACGAGCAGTACTTC
CASSSQGSHSYEQYF
>few|TRBJ2-1|TRBV7-6|-
TGTGCCAGCAGCTTGGGTTCTTCCTACAATGAGCAGTTCTTC
CASSLGSSYNEQFF
>few|TRBJ1-1|TRBV29-1|-
TGCAGCGTAACAGGGTCAGGAATTGAAGCTTTCTTT
CSVTGSGIEAFF
>-|TRBJ2-1|TRBV6-2/TRBV6-3|TRBD1
TGTGCCAGCAGTCCCCGGGACAGGGGTTACAATGAGCAGTTCTTC
CASSPRDRGYNEQFF
>few|TRBJ2-7|TRBV20-1|-
TGCAGTGCAGAAATACAGGGTGGGGGAAGGCAGTACTTC
CSAEIQGGGRQYF
>few|TRBJ2-3|TRBV14|TRBD2
TGTGCCAGCAGCCAACTCGCTAGCGGGGGGGCAAGCAGTACAGATACGCAGTATTTT
CASSQLASGGASSTDTQYF
>-|TRBJ1-5|TRBV5-1|TRBD1
TGCGCCAGCAGCTTCTTACCGGACAGGGGAATAAATCAGCCCCAGCATTTT
CASSFLPDRGINQPQHF
>-|TRBJ2-1|TRBV9|-
TGTGCCAGCAGCGTAGGGGGCTCCTACAATGAGCAGTTCTTC
CASSVGGSYNEQFF
>-|TRBJ2-3|TRBV10-3|-
TGTGCCATCAGTGACGGTCAGAGCGAACCCACAGATACGCAGTATTTT
CAISDGQSEPTDTQYF
>-|TRBJ1-2|TRBV29-1|TRBD1
TGCAGCGTTTCCGACAGGGACGTCTATGGCTACACCTTC
CSVSDRDVYGYTF
>few|TRBJ2-1|TRBV6-6|-
TGTGCCAGCAGCGTAGGGGGGGCGAGTGAGCAGTTCTTC
CASSVGGASEQFF
>-|TRBJ2-1|TRBV2|TRBD2
TGTGCCAGCAGTGGGCGGGGGAACTCCTACAATGAGCAGTTCTTC
CASSGRGNSYNEQFF
>-|TRBJ1-5|TRBV21-1|-
TGTGCCAGCAGCAAAGTTGAGACAGGGGATCAGCCCCAGCATTTT
CASSKVETGDQPQHF
>-|TRBJ1-6|TRBV7-9|-
TGTGCCAGCAGCCAGACGAGTCCTAATTCACCCCTCCACTTT
CASSQTSPNSPLHF
>-|TRBJ1-2|TRBV30|TRBD1
TGTGCCTTGATGAGGGACAGATTCTATGGCTACACCTTC
CALMRDRFYGYTF
>few|TRBJ1-1|TRBV20-1|-
TGCAGTGCCTGGGGGGGGGGGATCACTGAAGCTTTCTTT
CSAWGGGITEAFF
>many|TRBJ2-3|TRBV20-1|-
TGCAGTGCTAGGGCGCCCACCAGCACAGATACGCAGTATTTT
CSARAPTSTDTQYF